The 17 T cell receptor beta chains below were found in one sample sequenced in a study of cytomegalovirus exposure and HLA in healthy donors. The PCR contained 60 Vbeta and 13 Jbeta primers. Assay: immunoSEQ multiplex PCR; the TCRdb copy retains only in-frame clones and omits some. The profile shows 150,000 to 200,000 clones, under 85% of them singletons. Material for sequencing was PBMCs. The receptors stem from a human donor in good health.

The chain has TRBV19 and TRBJ1-5; possible D gene TRBD1, 6 bases. Germline-derived CDR1 and CDR2 are LNHDA and SQIVND (reference sequence). Between the trimmed V and J ends, which lost 3 bases and 6 bases, there was a span of 9 bases. CDR3 length: 13 amino acids. In nucleotides, the CDR3 is TGTGCCAGTAGTATTGGACAGTCTCAGCCCCAGCATTTT. It is translated as CASSIGQSQPQHF.

This clone has just a few counts. The J gene is TRBJ1-4, the V gene TRBV5-1; 12 bases align to TRBD1. Germline CDR1 and CDR2: SGHRS and YFSETQ. The CDR3 has 15 amino acids. Trimming at V came to 0 bases and at J to 8 bases, leaving 2 bases not matched to a gene. The CDR3 sequence is CASSLGGQGAEKLFF. The CDR3, as DNA: TGCGCCAGCAGCTTGGGGGGACAGGGGGCAGAAAAACTGTTTTTT.

As for this clone: The sample holds other DNA sequences that translate to the same CDR3. The V and J genes are TRBV5-1 and TRBJ1-4, with 7 bases fitting TRBD1. V shed 5 bases, J shed 2 bases, and the junction held 3 bases outside the gene matches. Germline assignment: CDR1 SGHRS and CDR2 YFSETQ. The CDR3 consists of 14 residues. The CDR3 region is CASSWTGTNEKLFF. CDR3 DNA: TGCGCCAGCAGTTGGACAGGCACTAATGAAAAACTGTTTTTT.

This chain joins TRBV14 and TRBJ2-5, with 13 bases identical to TRBD2. Trimming removed 5 bases from V and 1 base from J; junction bases left unmatched: 10. The CDR3 runs 18 residues. Germline V gene data show CDR1 as SGHDN and CDR2 as FVKESK. The CDR3 loop is CASSWGTTSGGAQETQYF. CDR3 nucleotide sequence: TGTGCCAGCAGCTGGGGGACAACTAGCGGGGGGGCCCAAGAGACCCAGTACTTC.

This clone was counted a few times. The chain employs TRBV7-8 and TRBJ1-4, with D hard to call. Trimming shortened V by 5 bases and J by 6 bases, and 16 bases separated the two germline ends. Germline values: CDR1 SGHVS, CDR2 FQNEAQ. The CDR3 is 15 residues long. The CDR3 nucleotides are TGTGCCAGCAGCCCACGGGAATCCGCACATGAAAAACTGTTTTTT. Amino acids: CASSPRESAHEKLFF. The variable domain in full, with the rest retrieved from reference TRBV7-8 and TRBJ1-4, is GAGVSQSPRYKVAKRGQDVALRCDPISGHVSLFWYQQALGQGPEFLTYFQNEAQLDKSGLPSDRFFAERPEGSVSTLKIQRTQQEDSAVYLCASSPRESAHEKLFFGSGTQLSVL.

The chain is built from TRBV6-6 and TRBJ2-1, with TRBD2 as a possible D gene (5 bases). The CDR3 has 10 amino acids. Per germline, CDR1 MNHNY and CDR2 SVGAGI (reference sequence). V was cut by 8 bases and J by 9 bases, with 8 bases left in between. As DNA, the CDR3 is TGTGCCAGCGAGGGCGGTGAGCAGTTCTTC. Translation: CASEGGEQFF.

The V and J genes are TRBV19 and TRBJ1-2; 11 nucleotides align to TRBD1. The V and J ends lost 2 bases and 7 bases, in that order; junction bases with no gene match: 6. CDR3 length: 15 residues. Germline V gives CDR1 LNHDA, CDR2 SQIVND (reference sequence). The CDR3 DNA reads TGTGCCAGTAGTATATTGGGGACAGGGGGACTTGGCTACACCTTC. This codes for CASSILGTGGLGYTF.

The V gene is TRBV5-1, the J gene TRBJ1-1, with D possibly being TRBD1 (5 bases). This CDR3 is 13 amino acids long. Trimming cost V 0 bases and J 6 bases, with 9 bases left between them. Germline V lookup: CDR1 SGHRS, CDR2 YFSETQ. The CDR3 is CASSLGEGAEAFF. For the CDR3, the DNA is TGCGCCAGCAGCTTGGGAGAAGGGGCTGAAGCTTTCTTT.

The rearrangement uses TRBV7-8 and TRBJ2-7, with D hard to call. The germline V gene has CDR1 SGHVS and CDR2 FQNEAQ. This CDR3 is built from 14 residues. The ends were cut back, 1 base at V and 0 bases at J, with 7 bases in the middle. DNA of the CDR3: TGTGCCAGCAGCTTAGATGGAGACTCCTACGAGCAGTACGTC. Amino acid sequence: CASSLDGDSYEQYV.

The chain carries TRBV30 and TRBJ2-7; D possibly corresponds to TRBD1 (6 bases). Germline values: CDR1 GTSNPN, CDR2 SVGIG (reference sequence). CDR3 length: 13 residues. Between the trimmed V and J ends, which lost 8 bases and 4 bases, there was a span of 18 bases. The CDR3 reads CAGRQGPRYEQYF. CDR3 sequence (DNA): TGTGCCGGGCGGCAGGGGCCCAGGTACGAGCAGTACTTC.

The chain links TRBV5-1 to TRBJ1-1; perhaps TRBD1 as D (6 bases). Trimming pared 6 bases from V and 3 bases from J, leaving 15 bases between. Germline lookup yields CDR1 SGHRS and CDR2 YFSETQ. The CDR3 loop spans 14 amino acids. CDR3 sequence reads: CASNLGGADTEAFF. DNA of the CDR3: TGCGCCAGCAACCTGGGGGGGGCGGACACTGAAGCTTTCTTT.

The rearrangement joins TRBV27 to TRBJ1-1, with 8 bases matching TRBD1. The J segment lost 4 bases and the V segment lost 1 base, leaving 8 bases of the junction unmatched. Germline V CDR1 and CDR2: MNHEY, SMNVEV (reference sequence). This CDR3 has 16 amino acids. CDR3 residues: CASSLYHGTGGTEAFF. CDR3 sequence (DNA): TGTGCCAGCAGTTTATACCATGGGACAGGCGGCACTGAAGCTTTCTTT.

The gene calls are TRBV5-4 and TRBJ2-3; TRBD1 matches at 11 bases. V was clipped by 4 bases and J by 3 bases; unmatched bases: 7. CDR3 length: 16 residues. The germline gives CDR1 SGHNT, CDR2 YYREEE (reference sequence). The CDR3 DNA follows: TGTGCCAGCAGCCCGAACCGGGACAGGGGGACAGATACGCAGTATTTT. Translating gives CASSPNRDRGTDTQYF.

The rearrangement links TRBV13 to TRBJ2-7; 9 bases line up with TRBD1. J gave up 6 bases and V 6 bases, and 3 bases lay outside the gene matches. This CDR3 spans 12 amino acids. Germline assignment: CDR1 PRHDT and CDR2 FYEKMQ (reference sequence). Here the CDR3 DNA reads TGTGCCAGCAGGGGACAGGGTGGCGAGCAGTACTTC. Amino acid sequence: CASRGQGGEQYF. The whole variable domain, filled in from reference TRBV13 and TRBJ2-7, reads AAGVIQSPRHLIKEKRETATLKCYPIPRHDTVYWYQQGPGQDPQFLISFYEKMQSDKGSIPDRFSAQQFSDYHSELNMSSLELGDSALYFCASRGQGGEQYFGPGTRLTVT.

The V gene is TRBV28, the J gene TRBJ1-2; 7 bases are a match to TRBD1. CDR3 length: 13 residues. Trimming removed 7 bases from V and 8 bases from J; junction bases left unmatched: 10. The V gene's germline CDR1 is MDHEN and CDR2 SYDVKM. CDR3 loop: CASTEKRGRGYTF. CDR3 in DNA: TGTGCCAGCACCGAGAAGAGGGGGCGGGGCTACACCTTC.

This chain connects TRBV13 to TRBJ2-7, with D unresolved. CDR1 is PRHDT, CDR2 FYEKMQ, per germline (reference sequence). V lost 4 bases and J 3 bases, leaving 13 bases between the germline ends. This CDR3 comprises 14 residues. CDR3 loop: CASSSKTGNYEQYF. The CDR3 DNA follows: TGTGCCAGCAGCTCAAAGACGGGTAACTACGAGCAGTACTTC.

The V call is TRBV7-8, the J call TRBJ1-5, with a weak D call TRBD1 (5 bases). Trimming stripped 3 bases from V and 0 bases from J, with 6 bases between. CDR3 length equals 14 residues. Germline V gene lookup returns CDR1 SGHVS and CDR2 FQNEAQ. DNA for the CDR3: TGTGCCAGCAGCTTGGGGCGTAGCAATCAGCCCCAGCATTTT. Translation gives CASSLGRSNQPQHF.